This is a list of T cell receptor beta chains from one sample in a study of blood T cell repertoires in COVID-19. Libraries were prepared by immunoSEQ multiplex PCR; TCRdb keeps only in-frame clonotypes and omits some of them. There are approximately 210,000 clones in the sample; around 84% occur only once, and just under 20% lies in the top ten. Material for sequencing was peripheral blood. Receptors were obtained from a man aged 25 to 45 with active or convalescent COVID-19. Both conserved end residues are part of each CDR3. The order of the fields is D gene, clone size, J gene, V gene, CDR3 length, CDR3 protein, CDR3 DNA. D genes are given only for firm matches. Expanded clones get a size class; other rows say once, few or many, or leave the size out.

>.|.|TRBJ1-2|TRBV7-6|12
CASSPRGGGSTF
TGTGCCAGCAGCCCCCGGGGTGGGGGGTCCACCTTC
>.|.|TRBJ1-5|TRBV12-3/TRBV12-4|13
CASSIQSNQPQHF
TGTGCCAGCAGCATTCAGTCAAACCAGCCCCAGCATTTT
>.|.|TRBJ1-1|TRBV19|15
CASSETGSPGTEAFF
TGTGCCAGTAGTGAAACAGGGAGTCCAGGCACTGAAGCTTTCTTT
>.|.|TRBJ1-6|TRBV27|13
CASSLGLSTPLHF
TGTGCCAGCAGTTTAGGACTGAGCACACCCCTCCACTTT
>.|.|TRBJ1-2|TRBV13|15
CASRQYRVANYGYTF
TGTGCCAGCAGGCAATACAGGGTGGCGAACTATGGCTACACCTTC
>.|.|TRBJ2-3|TRBV3-1/TRBV3-2|16
CASSPPFGPSTDTQYF
TGTGCCAGCAGCCCCCCCTTTGGGCCTAGCACAGATACGCAGTATTTT
>.|.|TRBJ1-2|TRBV7-9|13
CASSFPGEGGYTF
TGTGCCAGCAGCTTCCCAGGGGAGGGAGGCTACACCTTC
>.|once|TRBJ1-3|TRBV30|13
CASPTPSGNTIYF
TGTGCCTCACCGACACCATCTGGAAACACCATATATTTT
>.|.|TRBJ1-2|TRBV3-1/TRBV3-2|14
CASSQVGQPIGYTF
TGTGCCAGCAGCCAGGTGGGACAACCAATTGGCTACACCTTC
>TRBD2|.|TRBJ2-5|TRBV3-1/TRBV3-2|17
CASSRGTSGGGAETQYF
TGTGCCAGCAGCCGAGGGACTAGCGGAGGGGGGGCTGAGACCCAGTACTTC
>TRBD1|.|TRBJ1-5|TRBV19|17
CASSPNRGARSNQPQHF
TGTGCCAGTAGCCCAAACAGGGGAGCAAGGAGCAATCAGCCCCAGCATTTT
>TRBD2|.|TRBJ2-2|TRBV7-2|16
CASSSFGGAGTGELFF
TGTGCCAGCAGCTCCTTCGGGGGGGCGGGCACCGGGGAGCTGTTTTTT
>TRBD2|.|TRBJ2-3|TRBV7-2|16
CASSSPLAGVTDTQYF
TGTGCCAGCAGCTCTCCACTAGCGGGGGTTACAGATACGCAGTATTTT
>.|.|TRBJ2-1|TRBV7-2|15
CASSLTRGSYNEQFF
TGTGCCAGCAGCTTAACCCGGGGGTCCTACAATGAGCAGTTCTTC
>TRBD1|few|TRBJ1-2|TRBV30|13
CAWSPTGFRGYTF
TGTGCCTGGAGCCCGACAGGGTTCAGGGGCTACACCTTC
>TRBD1|.|TRBJ2-3|TRBV19|14
CASSLQGSTDTQYF
TGTGCCAGTAGTCTACAGGGGAGCACAGATACGCAGTATTTT
>.|.|TRBJ2-3|TRBV7-2|11
CASSFVDTQYF
TGTGCCAGCAGCTTCGTCGATACGCAGTATTTT
>TRBD2|.|TRBJ2-1|TRBV27|16
CASIASGRVSYNEQFF
TGTGCCAGCATCGCCAGCGGGAGGGTCTCCTACAATGAGCAGTTCTTC
>.|.|TRBJ1-5|TRBV6-5|13
CASSTHQDQPQHF
TGTGCCAGCAGCACTCATCAGGATCAGCCCCAGCATTTT
>TRBD2|.|TRBJ2-6|TRBV18|16
CASSPLAGGTTNVLTF
TGTGCCAGCTCACCATTGGCCGGGGGGACCACCAACGTCCTGACTTTC
>.|once|TRBJ2-5|TRBV13|14
CASSHRTVQETQYF
TGTGCCAGCAGCCATCGGACAGTACAAGAGACCCAGTACTTC
>.|.|TRBJ1-6|TRBV4-1|16
CASSQVPSSYNSPLHF
TGCGCCAGCAGCCAAGTGCCTAGCTCCTATAATTCACCCCTCCACTTT
>.|.|TRBJ2-3|TRBV19|13
CASMRAGTDTQYF
TGTGCCAGTATGCGAGCCGGCACAGATACGCAGTATTTT
>.|.|TRBJ2-7|TRBV6-2/TRBV6-3|13
CASSYGQSYEQYF
TGTGCCAGCAGTTACGGACAGTCCTACGAGCAGTACTTC
>TRBD1|.|TRBJ1-1|TRBV6-5|14
CASTPPGDRAKAFF
TGTGCCAGCACTCCCCCGGGGGACAGGGCAAAAGCTTTCTTT
>.|.|TRBJ2-7|TRBV5-1|12
CASSFVGPEQYF
TGCGCCAGCAGTTTTGTTGGCCCCGAGCAGTACTTC
>.|.|TRBJ2-7|TRBV6-2/TRBV6-3|15
CASTPRGGFSYEQYF
TGTGCCAGCACCCCCCGCGGGGGCTTCTCCTACGAGCAGTACTTC
>.|.|TRBJ1-2|TRBV30|12
CAGVDKSYGYTF
TGTGCCGGGGTAGACAAGTCCTATGGCTACACCTTC
>.|.|TRBJ2-3|TRBV10-3|13
CAITARGTDTQYF
TGTGCCATTACTGCCCGGGGGACAGATACGCAGTATTTT
>.|once|TRBJ2-3|TRBV6-4|13
CASSTNRADTQYF
TGTGCCAGCAGTACGAATCGGGCAGATACGCAGTATTTT
>.|once|TRBJ1-2|TRBV28|15
CASSLFQTGNYGYTF
TGTGCCAGCAGTTTATTTCAAACAGGGAACTATGGCTACACCTTC
>TRBD2|.|TRBJ2-4|TRBV7-2|17
CASSAAIGLAGGPGQYF
TGTGCCAGCAGCGCCGCGATAGGACTAGCGGGGGGGCCCGGTCAGTACTTC
>.|.|TRBJ1-2|TRBV29-1|10
CSVAGDGYTF
TGCAGCGTTGCCGGGGATGGCTACACCTTC
>.|.|TRBJ1-3|TRBV4-1|15
CASSQVVTSGNTIYF
TGCGCCAGCAGCCAAGTAGTTACTAGTGGAAACACCATATATTTT
>.|.|TRBJ2-1|TRBV7-2|11
CASSLAASWFF
TGTGCCAGCAGCTTAGCGGCTAGCTGGTTCTTC
>TRBD1|.|TRBJ2-1|TRBV7-3|13
CASSADRGAEQFF
TGTGCCAGCAGCGCAGACAGGGGCGCTGAGCAGTTCTTC
>TRBD1|.|TRBJ1-2|TRBV19|15
CASSLVGRGNYGYTF
TGTGCCAGTAGTCTCGTGGGCAGGGGGAACTATGGCTACACCTTC
>.|.|TRBJ1-3|TRBV2|14
CASRGGLSGNTIYF
TGTGCCAGCAGGGGAGGTCTCTCTGGAAACACCATATATTTT
>TRBD2|.|TRBJ2-7|TRBV28|16
CASSIIAGSPLYEQYF
TGTGCCAGCAGTATCATAGCGGGGTCCCCCCTCTACGAGCAGTACTTC
>.|few|TRBJ2-7|TRBV19|15
CASSSQSTLPYEQYF
TGTGCCAGTAGCTCTCAGTCAACGTTACCCTACGAGCAGTACTTC
>.|.|TRBJ2-1|TRBV25-1|17
CASSSITGSNSYNEQFF
TGTGCCAGCAGTTCCATTACGGGGTCAAACTCCTACAATGAGCAGTTCTTC
>TRBD1|.|TRBJ1-6|TRBV2|17
CASSEYWGTGPNSPLHF
TGTGCCAGCAGTGAATATTGGGGGACAGGTCCTAATTCACCCCTCCACTTT
>TRBD2|.|TRBJ2-5|TRBV3-1/TRBV3-2|16
CASSQRWLAGVETQYF
TGTGCCAGCAGCCAAAGGTGGTTAGCGGGGGTTGAGACCCAGTACTTC
>.|.|TRBJ1-3|TRBV7-2|13
CASSSVSGNTIYF
TGTGCCAGCAGCTCGGTCTCTGGAAACACCATATATTTT
>.|.|TRBJ1-2|TRBV4-1|15
CASSHPTTGVNGYTF
TGCGCCAGCAGCCACCCTACCACGGGAGTTAACGGCTACACCTTC